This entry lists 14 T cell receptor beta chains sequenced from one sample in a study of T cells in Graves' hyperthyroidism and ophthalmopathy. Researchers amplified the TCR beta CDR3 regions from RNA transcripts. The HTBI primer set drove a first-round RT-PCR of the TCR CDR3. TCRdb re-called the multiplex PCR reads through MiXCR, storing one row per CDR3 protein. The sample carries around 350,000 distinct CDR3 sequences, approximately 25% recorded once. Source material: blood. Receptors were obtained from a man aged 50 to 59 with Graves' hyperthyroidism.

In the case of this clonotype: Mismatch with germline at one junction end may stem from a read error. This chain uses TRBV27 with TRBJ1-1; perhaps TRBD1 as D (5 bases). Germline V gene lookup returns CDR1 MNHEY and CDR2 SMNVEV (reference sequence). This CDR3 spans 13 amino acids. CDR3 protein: CASSWGVNTKAFF. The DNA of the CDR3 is TGTGCCAGCAGCTGGGGGGTGAACACTAAAGCTTTCTTT.

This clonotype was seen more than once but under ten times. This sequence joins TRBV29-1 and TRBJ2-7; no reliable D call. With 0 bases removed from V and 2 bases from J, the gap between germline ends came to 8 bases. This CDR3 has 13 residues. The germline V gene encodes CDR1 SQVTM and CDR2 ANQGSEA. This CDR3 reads CSVEEDGAYEQYF. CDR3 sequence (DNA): TGCAGCGTTGAAGAGGACGGCGCCTACGAGCAGTACTTC.

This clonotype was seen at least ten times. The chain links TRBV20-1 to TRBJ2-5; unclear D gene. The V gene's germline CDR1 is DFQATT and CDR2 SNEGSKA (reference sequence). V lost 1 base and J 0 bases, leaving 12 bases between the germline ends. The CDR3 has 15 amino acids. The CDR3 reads CSARGLGNYQETQYF. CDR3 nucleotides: TGCAGTGCTAGAGGGCTGGGAAACTACCAAGAGACCCAGTACTTC.

CDR3 amino acids: CASNTLGQGNVYEQYF. The CDR3 DNA reads as TGTGCCAGCAACACCCTAGGACAGGGAAATGTCTACGAGCAGTACTTC. This rearrangement joins TRBV6-1 to TRBJ2-7; the match to TRBD1 covers 8 bases. CDR1 and CDR2 from the germline V gene are MNHNS and SASEGT. V lost 7 bases and J lost 3; bases outside the gene matches: 14. There are 16 residues in the CDR3.

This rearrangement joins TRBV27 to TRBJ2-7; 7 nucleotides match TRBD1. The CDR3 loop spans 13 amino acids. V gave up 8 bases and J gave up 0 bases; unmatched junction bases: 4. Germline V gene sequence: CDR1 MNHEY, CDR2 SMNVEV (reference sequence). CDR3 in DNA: TGTGCCAGCTCCTGGACAGGCTCCTACGAGCAGTACTTC. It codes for CASSWTGSYEQYF.

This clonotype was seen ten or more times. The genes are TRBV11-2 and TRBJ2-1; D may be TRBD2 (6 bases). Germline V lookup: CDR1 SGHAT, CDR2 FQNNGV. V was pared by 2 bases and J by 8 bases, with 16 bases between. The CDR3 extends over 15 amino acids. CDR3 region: CASSLTPRGGDEQFF. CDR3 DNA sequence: TGTGCCAGCAGCTTAACGCCCCGGGGAGGCGATGAGCAGTTCTTC.

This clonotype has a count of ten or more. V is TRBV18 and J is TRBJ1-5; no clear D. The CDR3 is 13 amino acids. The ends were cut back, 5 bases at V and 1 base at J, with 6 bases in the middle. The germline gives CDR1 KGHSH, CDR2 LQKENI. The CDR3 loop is CASSVDSNQPQHF. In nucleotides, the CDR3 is TGTGCCAGCTCAGTAGACAGCAATCAGCCCCAGCATTTT. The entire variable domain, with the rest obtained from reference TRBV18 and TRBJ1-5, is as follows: NAGVMQNPRHLVRRRGQEARLRCSPMKGHSHVYWYRQLPEEGLKFMVYLQKENIIDESGMPKERFSAEFPKEGPSILRIQQVVRGDSAAYFCASSVDSNQPQHFGDGTRLSIL.

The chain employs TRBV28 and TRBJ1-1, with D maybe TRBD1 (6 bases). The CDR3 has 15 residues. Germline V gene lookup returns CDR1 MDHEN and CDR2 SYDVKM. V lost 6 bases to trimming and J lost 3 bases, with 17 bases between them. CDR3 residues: CASSRTRGGYTEAFF. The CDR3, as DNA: TGTGCCAGCAGCCGTACAAGGGGGGGGTACACTGAAGCTTTCTTT.

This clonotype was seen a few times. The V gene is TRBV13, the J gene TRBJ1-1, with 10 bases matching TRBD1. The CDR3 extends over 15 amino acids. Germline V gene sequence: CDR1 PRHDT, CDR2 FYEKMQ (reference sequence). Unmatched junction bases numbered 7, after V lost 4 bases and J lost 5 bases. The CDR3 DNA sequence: TGTGCCAGCAGCTCCGCCGGGACAGGGGAGACTGAAGCTTTCTTT. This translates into CASSSAGTGETEAFF.

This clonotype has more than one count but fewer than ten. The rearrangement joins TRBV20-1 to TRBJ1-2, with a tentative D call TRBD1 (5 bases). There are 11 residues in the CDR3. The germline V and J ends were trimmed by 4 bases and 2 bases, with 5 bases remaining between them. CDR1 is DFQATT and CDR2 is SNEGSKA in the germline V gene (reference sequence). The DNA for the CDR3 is TGCAGTGCTAAGGGGAACTATGGCTACACCTTC. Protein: CSAKGNYGYTF.

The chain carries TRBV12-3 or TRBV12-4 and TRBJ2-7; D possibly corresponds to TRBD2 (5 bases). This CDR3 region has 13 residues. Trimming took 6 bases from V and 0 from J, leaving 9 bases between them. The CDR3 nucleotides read TGTGCCAGCAGGGAGCGGTCCTCCTACGAGCAGTACTTC. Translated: CASRERSSYEQYF.

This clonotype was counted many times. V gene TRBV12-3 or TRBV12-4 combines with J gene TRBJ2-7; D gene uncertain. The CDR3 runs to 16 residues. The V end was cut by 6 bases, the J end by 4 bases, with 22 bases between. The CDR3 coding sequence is TGTGCCAGCAGCAGAAAACTTGGGCGCAGCCGGTACGAGCAGTACTTC. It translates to CASSRKLGRSRYEQYF.

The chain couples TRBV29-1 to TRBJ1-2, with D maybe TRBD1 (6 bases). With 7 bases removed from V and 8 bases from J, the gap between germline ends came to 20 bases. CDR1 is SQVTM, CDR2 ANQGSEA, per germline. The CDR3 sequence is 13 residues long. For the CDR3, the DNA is TGCAGCGCCAGAGGAACAGGGTTGGCCGGCTACACCTTC. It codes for CSARGTGLAGYTF.

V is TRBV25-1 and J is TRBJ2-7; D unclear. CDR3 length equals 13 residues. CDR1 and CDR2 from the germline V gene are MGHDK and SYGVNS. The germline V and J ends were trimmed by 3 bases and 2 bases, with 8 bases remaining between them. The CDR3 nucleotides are TGTGCCAGCAGTGATGACGGCCCCTACGAGCAGTACTTC. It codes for CASSDDGPYEQYF.